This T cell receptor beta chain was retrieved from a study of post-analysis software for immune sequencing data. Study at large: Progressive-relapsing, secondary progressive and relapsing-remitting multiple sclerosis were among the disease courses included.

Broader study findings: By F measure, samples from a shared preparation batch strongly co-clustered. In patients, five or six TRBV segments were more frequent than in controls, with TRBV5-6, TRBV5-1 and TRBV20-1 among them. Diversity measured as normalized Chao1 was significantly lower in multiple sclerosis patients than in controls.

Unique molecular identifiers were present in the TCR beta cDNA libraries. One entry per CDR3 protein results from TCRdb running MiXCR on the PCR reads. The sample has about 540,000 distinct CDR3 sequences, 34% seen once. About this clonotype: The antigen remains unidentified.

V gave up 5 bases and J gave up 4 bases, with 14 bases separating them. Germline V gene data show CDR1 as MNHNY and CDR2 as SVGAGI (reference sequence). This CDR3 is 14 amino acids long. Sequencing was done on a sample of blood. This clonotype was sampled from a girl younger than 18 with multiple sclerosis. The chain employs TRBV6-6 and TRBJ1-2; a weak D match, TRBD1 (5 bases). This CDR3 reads CASSPTAGGYGYTF. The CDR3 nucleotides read TGTGCCAGCAGTCCGACAGCGGGGGGCTATGGCTACACCTTC.